Given below is one T cell receptor (beta chain) in context. The data are from a study of blood T cell repertoires in COVID-19. At the level of the study: The United States, Italy and Spain supplied acute and convalescent COVID-19 samples. The analysed material was cDNA or gDNA that came from T cells, B-cell-depleted T cells, or PBMCs.

V dropped 2 bases and J dropped 3; count of bases not matched to a gene: 3. Germline V gene sequence: CDR1 SGHNT, CDR2 YYREEE (reference sequence). This CDR3 is 14 amino acids long. Original methodology: Counts of nucleated cells, estimated from reference gene primer amplification, were obtained. TCRdb's table, derived via immunoSEQ multiplex PCR, lists solely in-frame clones and lacks some. V, J and clone size reflect that table, while D and trimming were determined from the DNA. The profile shows approximately 50,000 clones, approximately 78% of them singletons. Individuals aged about 18 to 89 years were recruited from roughly 23 US areas.

This clonotype was obtained from a woman between 45 and 65 years old with acute COVID-19. Specimen: PBMCs or T cells enriched from blood (not recorded which). The chain carries TRBV5-4 and TRBJ2-3, with 7 bases that match TRBD1. The CDR3 DNA reads TGTGCCAGCAGCTTTAGGGGGCAGACAGATACGCAGTATTTT. This encodes CASSFRGQTDTQYF.